This T cell receptor (beta chain) is drawn from a study of T-cell reconstitution after alpha-beta-depleted transplantation in children. Unique molecular identifiers were used to barcode this TCRbeta library. TCRdb reprocessed the PCR reads via MiXCR and lists one record per CDR3 protein. The sample lists a few hundred thousand distinct CDR3 sequences, about a tenth occurring once. Germline V gives CDR1 MNHNS, CDR2 SASEGT. The V gene end was trimmed by 3 bases and the J gene end by 4 bases; junction bases not matched to a gene: 4. The CDR3 contains 15 residues. V usage is TRBV6-1 and J usage is TRBJ2-2; 8 bases match TRBD2. This sequence originates from a human donor who donated a stem cell graft to a child with SCID. The specimen comprised PBMCs from the stem cell graft donor, sampled from the stem cell graft. The CDR3: CASSDRLAGTGELFF. The CDR3 DNA sequence: TGTGCCAGCAGTGATAGGCTAGCGGGCACCGGGGAGCTGTTTTTT.